This T cell receptor (beta chain) emerged from a study of blood T cells in healthy people across ages (dated by TCRdb to the mid-2010s). With respect to the entire study: Template switching captured roughly one uniquely barcoded TCR beta cDNA molecule per two T cells in model experiments. To track age-related changes in TCR beta repertoire diversity, the study relied on deep sequencing normalized with unique cDNA molecular identifiers. The donors were divided into four age groups: young (average about 15 years), middle-aged (almost 40), aged (about 61) and long-lived (roughly 82). To avoid experimental bias, donors of different ages were spread randomly across the sequencing lanes. Two additional independent replicas of 1 million unique cDNA reads from the same blood draw were analyzed for two donors (one aged 18 to 30 and one aged 80 or older).

In the germline V gene (reference sequence), CDR1 corresponds to DFQATT and CDR2 to SNEGSKA. The cysteine opens and the phenylalanine closes a CDR3 of 13 amino acids. The kept DNA is CDR3 alone, 39 bases in frame from the first base. Trimming at the junction amounts to 5 bases on V and 14 bases on J, and the germline ends lie 23 bases apart. What the research found in general, with its limitations: Observed TCR beta diversity per million T cells fell roughly linearly with age, and a significant reduction was already apparent by age about 38. The CMV infection status of donors was not known, potentially confounding age-related changes in expanded clonotypes. Compared with the aged group, more naive CD4+ T cells, fewer expanded clones and increased TCR diversity were shown by the long-lived group, suggesting age selection. Estimates of total diversity from one million sequenced T cells were regarded as lower bounds and underestimates. Since profiling was done on bulk unsorted PBMCs, naive and antigen-experienced compartments could not be conclusively compared. There was a strong correlation between observed TCR beta diversity and the percentage of naive T cells measured by flow cytometry.

Library preparation was by 5' RACE. The sequencer was an Illumina HiSeq 2500. A second PCR of roughly 6 to 11 cycles was run with a J-beta primer mix and a sample-barcoded 5' primer. Each TCR beta cDNA molecule received a unique molecular identifier from a template-switch 5' adaptor carrying 12 random nucleotides. Each sample yielded at least 2.5 million CDR3-containing paired-end reads. First-strand cDNA synthesis was performed from all RNA using the Mint cDNA synthesis kit, with priming by a TRBC-specific oligonucleotide. After uracil-DNA glycosylase treatment, a first 18-cycle PCR used universal primers M1SS and BC2_uni_R on all cDNA. The original pipeline was this. For normalization, 1 million high-quality reads were randomly selected from each sample, with every read carrying a distinct molecular identifier. Reads sharing molecular identifiers were discarded rather than binned into consensus sequences. MiTCR, run with a Q25 quality threshold and the strictest error-elimination algorithm, handled CDR3 identification, clonotype clustering and error correction. A nonparametric unseen species model using Euler transformation provided a lower-bound estimate of total TCR beta diversity. TCRdb cleaned the public reads at Q25 with fastp, built clones with MiXCR and kept in-frame beta chains. Each record represents a unique CDR3 protein, reported with the most common genes and DNA among its rows. These V and J calls rely on TCRdb rather than the paper's analysis. Across this sample there are 780,000 or so distinct CDR3 sequences, with about 53% seen only once. The ten largest account for approximately 41% of the sample.

The roughly 39 donors, aged roughly 6 to 100 years, were systemically healthy Caucasian individuals from Russia. Each donor gave about 11 milliliters of peripheral blood, drawn into EDTA-treated Vacutainer tubes. PBMCs were isolated by Ficoll-Paque density-gradient centrifugation, with at least 7 million obtained per sample. Trizol reagent was used to extract total RNA from PBMCs, with at least 5 micrograms per sample. Naive CD45RAhigh/CD27high T cell percentages were measured by flow cytometry on a PBMC aliquot from every donor. On this clonotype: Its antigen is still unknown. Per-base qualities were not stored, and no clone one base away is much larger.

The source is a man older than 75 in good health. Material: blood. The sequence joins TRBV20-1 to TRBJ2-3; no D gene call is confident. The CDR3 sequence is CSAAPPQHRYAYF. In nucleotides, the sequence is TGCAGTGCTGCTCCCCCTCAGCACAGATACGCGTATTTT.